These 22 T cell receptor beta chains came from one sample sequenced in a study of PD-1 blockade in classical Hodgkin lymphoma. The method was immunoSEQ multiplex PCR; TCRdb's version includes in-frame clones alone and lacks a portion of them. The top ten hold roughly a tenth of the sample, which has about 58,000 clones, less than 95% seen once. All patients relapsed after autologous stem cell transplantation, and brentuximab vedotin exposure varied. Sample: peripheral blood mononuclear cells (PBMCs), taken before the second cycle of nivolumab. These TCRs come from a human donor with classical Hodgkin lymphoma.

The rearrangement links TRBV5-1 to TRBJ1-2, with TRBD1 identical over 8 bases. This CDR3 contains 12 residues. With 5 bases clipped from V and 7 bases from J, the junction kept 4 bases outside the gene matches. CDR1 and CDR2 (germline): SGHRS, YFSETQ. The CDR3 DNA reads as TGCGCCAGCAGGGGAGACAGGGGTGGCTACACCTTC. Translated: CASRGDRGGYTF.

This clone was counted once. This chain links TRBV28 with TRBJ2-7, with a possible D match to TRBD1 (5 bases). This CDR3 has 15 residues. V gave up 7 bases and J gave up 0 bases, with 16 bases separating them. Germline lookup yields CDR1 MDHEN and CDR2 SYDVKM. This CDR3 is CASTVTWGGSYEQYF. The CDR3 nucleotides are TGTGCCAGCACCGTTACTTGGGGCGGCTCCTACGAGCAGTACTTC.

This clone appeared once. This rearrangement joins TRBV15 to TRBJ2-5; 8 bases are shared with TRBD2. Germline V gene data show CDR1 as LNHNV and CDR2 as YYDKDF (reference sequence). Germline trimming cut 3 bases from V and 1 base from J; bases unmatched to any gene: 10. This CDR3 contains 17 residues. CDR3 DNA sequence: TGTGCCACCAGCAGCGTAATTAAGCGGGGGAGCCAAGAGACCCAGTACTTC. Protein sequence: CATSSVIKRGSQETQYF.

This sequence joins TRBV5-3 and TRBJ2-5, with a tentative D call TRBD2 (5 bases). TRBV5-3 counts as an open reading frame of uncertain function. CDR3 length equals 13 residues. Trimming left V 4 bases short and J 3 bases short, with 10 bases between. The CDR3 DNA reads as TGTGCCAGAAGCCAGGACTTTGAAGAGACCCAGTACTTC. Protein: CARSQDFEETQYF.

CDR3 residues: CASSISDRTGEQYF. CDR3 in DNA: TGTGCCAGTAGTATCTCGGACAGGACGGGCGAGCAGTACTTC. The chain couples TRBV19 to TRBJ2-7; 7 bases align to TRBD1. The trim removed 3 bases at V and 6 bases at J, leaving 8 bases unmatched. CDR3 length: 14 amino acids. Germline assignment: CDR1 LNHDA and CDR2 SQIVND (reference sequence).

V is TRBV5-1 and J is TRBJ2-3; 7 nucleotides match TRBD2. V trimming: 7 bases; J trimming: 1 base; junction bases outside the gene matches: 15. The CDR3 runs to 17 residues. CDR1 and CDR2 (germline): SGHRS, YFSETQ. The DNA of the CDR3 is TGCGCCAGCCGCTCCCCCCATGTCGGACTAGGCACAGATACGCAGTATTTT. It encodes CASRSPHVGLGTDTQYF.

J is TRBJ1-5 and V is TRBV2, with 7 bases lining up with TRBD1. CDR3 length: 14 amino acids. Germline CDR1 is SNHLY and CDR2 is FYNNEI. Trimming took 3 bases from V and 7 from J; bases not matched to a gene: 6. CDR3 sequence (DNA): TGTGCCAGCAGTGAGACAGGGAGAAGCCAGCCCCAGCATTTT. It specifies CASSETGRSQPQHF. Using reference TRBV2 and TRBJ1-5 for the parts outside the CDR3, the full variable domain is EPEVTQTPSHQVTQMGQEVILRCVPISNHLYFYWYRQILGQKVEFLVSFYNNEISEKSEIFDDQFSVERPDGSNFTLKIRSTKLEDSAMYFCASSETGRSQPQHFGDGTRLSIL.

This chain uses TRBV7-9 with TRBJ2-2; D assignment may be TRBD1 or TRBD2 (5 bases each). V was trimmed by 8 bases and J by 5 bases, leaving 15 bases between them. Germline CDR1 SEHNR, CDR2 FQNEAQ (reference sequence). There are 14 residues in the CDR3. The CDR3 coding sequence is TGTGCCAGCTCCGGGTTGGGGACGACCGGGGAGCTGTTTTTT. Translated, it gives CASSGLGTTGELFF.

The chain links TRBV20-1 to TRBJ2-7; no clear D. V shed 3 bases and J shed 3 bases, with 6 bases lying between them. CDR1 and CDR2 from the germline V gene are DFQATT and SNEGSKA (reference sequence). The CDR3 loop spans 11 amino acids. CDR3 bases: TGCAGTGCTAGGGGGTACTACGAGCAGTACTTC. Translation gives CSARGYYEQYF.

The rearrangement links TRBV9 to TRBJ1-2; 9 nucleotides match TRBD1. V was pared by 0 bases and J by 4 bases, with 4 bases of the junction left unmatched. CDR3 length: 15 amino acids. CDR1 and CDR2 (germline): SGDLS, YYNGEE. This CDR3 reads CASSVVGTGSYGYTF. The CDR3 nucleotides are TGTGCCAGCAGCGTAGTGGGGACAGGGAGCTATGGCTACACCTTC.

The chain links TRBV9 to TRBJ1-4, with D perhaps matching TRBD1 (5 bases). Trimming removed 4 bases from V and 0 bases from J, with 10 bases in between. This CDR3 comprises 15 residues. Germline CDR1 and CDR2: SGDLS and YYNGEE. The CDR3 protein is CASSLRGATNEKLFF. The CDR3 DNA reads TGTGCCAGCAGCCTCCGAGGGGCAACTAATGAAAAACTGTTTTTT.

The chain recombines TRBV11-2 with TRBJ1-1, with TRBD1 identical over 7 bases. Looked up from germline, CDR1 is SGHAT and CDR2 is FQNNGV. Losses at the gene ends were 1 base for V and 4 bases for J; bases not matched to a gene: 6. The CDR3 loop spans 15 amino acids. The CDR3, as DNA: TGTGCCAGCAGCTTAGTACCAGGGGGAGGCACTGAAGCTTTCTTT. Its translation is CASSLVPGGGTEAFF.

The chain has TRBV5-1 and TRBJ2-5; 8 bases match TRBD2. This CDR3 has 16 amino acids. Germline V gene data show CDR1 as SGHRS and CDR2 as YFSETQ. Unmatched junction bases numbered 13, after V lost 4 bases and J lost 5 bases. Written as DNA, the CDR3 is TGCGCCAGCAGCCCGGGAGGGCTAGCGGAAGGTGAGACCCAGTACTTC. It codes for CASSPGGLAEGETQYF.

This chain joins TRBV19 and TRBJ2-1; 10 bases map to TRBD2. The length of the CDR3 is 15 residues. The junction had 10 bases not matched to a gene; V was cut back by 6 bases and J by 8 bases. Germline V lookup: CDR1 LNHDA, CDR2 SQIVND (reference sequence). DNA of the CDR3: TGTGCCAGTAGCGGACTAGCGGAGTGGACGGATGAGCAGTTCTTC. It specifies CASSGLAEWTDEQFF.

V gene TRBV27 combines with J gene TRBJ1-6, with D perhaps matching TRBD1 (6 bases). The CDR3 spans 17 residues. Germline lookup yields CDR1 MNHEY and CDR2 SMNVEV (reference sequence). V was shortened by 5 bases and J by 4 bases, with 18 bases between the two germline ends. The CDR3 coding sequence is TGTGCCAGCAGTCCCCTCGACGGGACACCTTATAATTCACCCCTCCACTTT. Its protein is CASSPLDGTPYNSPLHF.

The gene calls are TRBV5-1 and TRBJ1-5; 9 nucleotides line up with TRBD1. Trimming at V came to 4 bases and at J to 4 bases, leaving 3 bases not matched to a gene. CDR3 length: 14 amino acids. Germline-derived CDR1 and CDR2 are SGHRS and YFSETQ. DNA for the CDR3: TGCGCCAGCAGCCCCGGACAGGGGAATCAGCCCCAGCATTTT. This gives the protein CASSPGQGNQPQHF.

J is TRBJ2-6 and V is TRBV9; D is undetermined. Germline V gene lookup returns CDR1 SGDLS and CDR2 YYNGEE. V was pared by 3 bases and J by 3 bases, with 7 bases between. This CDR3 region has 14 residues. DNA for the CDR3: TGTGCCAGCAGCGGCCGTCATGGGGCCAACGTCCTGACTTTC. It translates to CASSGRHGANVLTF.

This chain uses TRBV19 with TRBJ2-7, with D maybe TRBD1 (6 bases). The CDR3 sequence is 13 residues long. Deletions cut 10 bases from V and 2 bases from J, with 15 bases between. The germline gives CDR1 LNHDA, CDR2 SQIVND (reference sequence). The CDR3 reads CATRDITTYEQYF. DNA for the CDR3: TGTGCCACTAGGGACATCACCACCTACGAGCAGTACTTC.

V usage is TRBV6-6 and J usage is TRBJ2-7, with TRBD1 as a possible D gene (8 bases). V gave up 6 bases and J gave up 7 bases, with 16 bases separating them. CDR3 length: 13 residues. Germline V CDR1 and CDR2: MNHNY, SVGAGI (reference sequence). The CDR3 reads CASRGGTGVEQYF. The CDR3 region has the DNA TGTGCCAGCAGGGGGGGGACAGGCGTTGAGCAGTACTTC.

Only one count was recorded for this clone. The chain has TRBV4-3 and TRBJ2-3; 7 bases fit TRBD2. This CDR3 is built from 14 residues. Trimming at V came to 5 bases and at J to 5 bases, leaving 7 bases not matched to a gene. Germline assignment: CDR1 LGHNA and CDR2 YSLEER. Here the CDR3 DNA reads TGCGCCAGCAGCATGCGGGAGTCCGGAGATACGCAGTATTTT. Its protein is CASSMRESGDTQYF.

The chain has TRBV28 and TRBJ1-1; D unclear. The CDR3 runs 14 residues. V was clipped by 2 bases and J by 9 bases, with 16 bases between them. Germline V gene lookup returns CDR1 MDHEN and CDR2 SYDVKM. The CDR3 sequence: CASSLIEMGGQAFF. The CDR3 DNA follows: TGTGCCAGCAGTTTAATTGAGATGGGCGGTCAAGCTTTCTTT.

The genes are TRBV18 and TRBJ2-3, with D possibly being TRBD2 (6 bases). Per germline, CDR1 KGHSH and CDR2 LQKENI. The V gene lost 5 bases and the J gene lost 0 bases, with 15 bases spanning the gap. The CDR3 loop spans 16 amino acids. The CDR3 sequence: CASSKEGLTSTDTQYF. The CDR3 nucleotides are TGTGCCAGCTCAAAGGAGGGCTTAACTAGCACAGATACGCAGTATTTT.